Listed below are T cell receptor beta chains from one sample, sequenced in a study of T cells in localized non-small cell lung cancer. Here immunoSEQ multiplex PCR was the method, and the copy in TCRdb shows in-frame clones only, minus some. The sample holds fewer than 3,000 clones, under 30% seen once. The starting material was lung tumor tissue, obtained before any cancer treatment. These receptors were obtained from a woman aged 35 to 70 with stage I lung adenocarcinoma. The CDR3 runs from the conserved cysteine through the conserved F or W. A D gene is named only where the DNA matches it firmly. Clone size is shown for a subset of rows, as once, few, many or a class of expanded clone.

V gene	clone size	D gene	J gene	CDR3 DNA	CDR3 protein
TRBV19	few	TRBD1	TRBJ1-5	TGTGCCAGCTCGGGGACAGGGCTATCCGATCAGCCCCAGCATTTT	CASSGTGLSDQPQHF
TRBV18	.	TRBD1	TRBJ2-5	TGTGCCAGCTCACGGGGACAGGGGGCGTATACGGAGACCCAGTACTTC	CASSRGQGAYTETQYF
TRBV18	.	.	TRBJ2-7	TGTGCCAGCTCACCCCCAGAGAGGTCCTACGAGCAGTACTTC	CASSPPERSYEQYF
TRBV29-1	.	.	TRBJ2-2	TGCAGCTTTTCAAGGGGAGCCGGGGAGCTGTTTTTT	CSFSRGAGELFF
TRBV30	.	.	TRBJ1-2	TGTGCCTGGACCTCGCCGGGGATCGGGGGGGCTGGCTACACCTTC	CAWTSPGIGGAGYTF
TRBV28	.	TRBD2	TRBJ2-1	TGTGCCAGCAGTTTTAGATGGCGGGGGGGCCACAATGAGCAGTTCTTC	CASSFRWRGGHNEQFF
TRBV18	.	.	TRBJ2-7	TGTGCCAGCTCACCCGGACAGAGGGTCACCTACGAGCAGTACTTC	CASSPGQRVTYEQYF
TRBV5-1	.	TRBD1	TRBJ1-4	TGCGCCAGCAGCGTCTTGGGACAGTCCACAGAAAAACTGTTTTTT	CASSVLGQSTEKLFF
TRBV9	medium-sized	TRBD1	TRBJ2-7	TGTGCCAGCAGCGTAGGGACAGGGGTCTTCTCCTACGAGCAGTACTTC	CASSVGTGVFSYEQYF
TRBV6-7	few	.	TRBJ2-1	TGTGCCAGCAGTTGGGGGAATGAGCAGTTCTTC	CASSWGNEQFF
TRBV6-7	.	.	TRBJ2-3	TGTGCCACCATCCAACTAGATACGCAGTATTTT	CATIQLDTQYF
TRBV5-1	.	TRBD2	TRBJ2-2	TGCGCCAGCAGCTTGGCCACTAGCGGCACCGGGGAGCTGTTTTTT	CASSLATSGTGELFF
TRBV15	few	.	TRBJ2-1	TGTGCCACCAGCAGACAGGGGTCCTACAATGAGCAGTTCTTC	CATSRQGSYNEQFF
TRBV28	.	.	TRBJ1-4	TGTGCCAGCAGTGCAGCCCAGGGCTATAATGAAAAACTGTTTTTT	CASSAAQGYNEKLFF
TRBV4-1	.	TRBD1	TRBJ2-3	TGCGCCAGCAGCCACCCCGGGGACAGGGGAACGGACACAGATACGCAGTATTTT	CASSHPGDRGTDTDTQYF
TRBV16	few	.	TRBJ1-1	TGTGCCAGCAGCCAATGGGCTGAAGCTTTCTTT	CASSQWAEAFF
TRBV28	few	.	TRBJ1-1	TGTGCCAGCAGAACCCCGACGGGGAACACTGAAGCTTTCTTT	CASRTPTGNTEAFF
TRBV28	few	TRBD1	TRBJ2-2	TGTGCCAGCAGTTTGATAGGGACAGAAAAGCTGTTTTTT	CASSLIGTEKLFF
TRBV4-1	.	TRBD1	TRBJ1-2	TGCGCCAGCAGCCCGGGGACAGACCTAGGCTACACCTTC	CASSPGTDLGYTF
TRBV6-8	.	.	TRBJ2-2	TGTGCCAGCATGAGCCGAGGGGACACCGGGGAGCTGTTTTTT	CASMSRGDTGELFF
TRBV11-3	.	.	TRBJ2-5	TGTGCCAGCAGCTTATTCGGCCAATTTGGAGAGACCCAGTACTTC	CASSLFGQFGETQYF
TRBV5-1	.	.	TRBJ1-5	TGCGCCAGCAGCCCGGCCGGGGGCGGTGGTCAGCCCCAGCATTTT	CASSPAGGGGQPQHF
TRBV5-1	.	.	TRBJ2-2	TGCGCCAGCAGCAGGGCAGCCGGGCACACCGGGGAGCTGTTTTTT	CASSRAAGHTGELFF
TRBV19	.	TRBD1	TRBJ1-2	TGTGCCAGTAGTATAACAGGGGCCCCCTATGGCTACACCTTC	CASSITGAPYGYTF
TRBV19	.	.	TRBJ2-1	TGTGCCAGTTCGGACTCCTTCAATGAGCAGTTCTTC	CASSDSFNEQFF
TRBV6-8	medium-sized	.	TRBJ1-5	TGTGCCAGCATTCGAGGGAGGGGGGGACAGCCCCAGCATTTT	CASIRGRGGQPQHF
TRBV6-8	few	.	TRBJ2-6	TGTGCCAGCAGTGCGGGGACCGGCTCTGGGGCCAACGTCCTGACTTTC	CASSAGTGSGANVLTF
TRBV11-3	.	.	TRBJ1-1	TGTGCCAGCAGCTTCAGCAGACCAGGAGGCGCGAACACTGAAGCTTTCTTT	CASSFSRPGGANTEAFF
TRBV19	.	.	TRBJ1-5	TGTGCCAGTACCCTATCGGGAGGAGGGCGAAGGTTAGATCAGCCCCAGCATTTT	CASTLSGGGRRLDQPQHF
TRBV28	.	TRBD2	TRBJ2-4	TGTGCCAGCAGTTCCGCCGCTAGCGGCGCCAAAAACATTCAGTACTTC	CASSSAASGAKNIQYF
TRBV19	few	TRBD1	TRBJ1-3	TGTGCCAGTAACAGGGGAGCTACTGGAAACACCATATATTTT	CASNRGATGNTIYF
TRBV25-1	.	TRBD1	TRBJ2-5	TGTGCCAGCAGTTTAGGGGGCCGCGAGACCCAGTACTTC	CASSLGGRETQYF
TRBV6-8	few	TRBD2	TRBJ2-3	TGTGCCAGCAGTGTCAGCGGGAGGGCCTCCACAGATACGCAGTATTTT	CASSVSGRASTDTQYF
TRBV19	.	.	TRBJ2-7	TGTGCCAGTAGTATCGGCCAGGCACGAATCTACGAGCAGTACTTC	CASSIGQARIYEQYF
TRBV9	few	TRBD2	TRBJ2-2	TGTGCCAGCAGCGTGGGGGGACTAGCGGGATACACCGGGGAGCTGTTTTTT	CASSVGGLAGYTGELFF
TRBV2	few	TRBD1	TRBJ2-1	TGTGCCAGCAGCGTCCGGGACAGTTACAATGAGCAGTTCTTC	CASSVRDSYNEQFF
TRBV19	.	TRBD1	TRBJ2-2	TGTGCCACAAGGGACAGGACGAACACCGGGGAGCTGTTTTTT	CATRDRTNTGELFF
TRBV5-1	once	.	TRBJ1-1	TGCGCCAGCACCTCTCGGGGGGTGAACACTGAAGCTTTCTTT	CASTSRGVNTEAFF
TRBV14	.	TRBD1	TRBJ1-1	TGTGCCAGCAGCCAAGGGATGGGACAGATCCTTTTTATGAACACTGAAGCTTTCTTT	CASSQGMGQILFMNTEAFF